This T cell receptor beta chain was documented in a study of human CD4 T cells and Enterobacteriaceae. Assay used: immunoSEQ multiplex PCR; TCRdb lists only in-frame clones, some missing. The sample consists of 25,000 to 30,000 clones, around 80% of them appearing once. All CD4+ cells other than CD45RA+CCR7+CD95- naive cells were sorted as memory, over 98% pure. The source material was memory CD4+ T cells from blood. The origin of this receptor is a human donor in good health.

The CDR3 DNA reads TGTGCCAGCAGTGAAGGACTAGGGGCAGGGGCTAACTATGGCTACACCTTC. It specifies CASSEGLGAGANYGYTF. The chain recombines TRBV2 with TRBJ1-2; D is perhaps TRBD1 (6 bases). Trimming cost V 1 base and J 0 bases, with 15 bases left between them. Germline CDR1 reads SNHLY; CDR2 reads FYNNEI. The CDR3 loop spans 17 amino acids.